The sequence of this TCR beta chain was determined in a study of T cells in Graves' hyperthyroidism and ophthalmopathy. This CDR3 spans 15 amino acids. V lost 4 bases and J 8 bases, leaving 20 bases between the germline ends. The germline gives CDR1 MNHEY, CDR2 SMNVEV (reference sequence). RNA transcripts yielded amplified TCR beta CDR3 regions. The HTBI primer set drove a first-round RT-PCR of the TCR CDR3. From the multiplex PCR reads, TCRdb called clonotypes with MiXCR, one entry per CDR3 protein. The sample contains around 570,000 distinct CDR3 sequences, 20% of which appear only once. This clonotype was seen many times.

This clonotype was sampled from a man between 35 and 55 years old with Graves' ophthalmopathy. This chain connects TRBV27 to TRBJ1-2; no definite D call. Sequenced material: blood. CDR3 in DNA: TGTGCCAGCAGTTCACGCAGCCACCCTATGGAGGGCTACACCTTC. Translating gives CASSSRSHPMEGYTF.